This T cell receptor (beta chain) was sequenced in a study of blood T cell repertoires in COVID-19 (TCRdb year 2020). For the study in its entirety: The collaborator samples originated in the United States, Italy and Spain and spanned the acute and convalescent phases of COVID-19. The material from the prospective study consisted of cDNA or gDNA derived from T cells, B-cell-depleted T cells, or PBMCs. The dataset comprised deeply sampled blood TCRbeta repertoires from subjects exposed to, actively infected with, or recovered from COVID-19. A freely available public database, intended as a resource for researchers studying the immune response to SARS-CoV-2, is where the repertoires were released. The samples were drawn from two sources: the first 160 participants of the ongoing ImmuneRACE study, and some 1,300 subjects contributed by 6 global collaborators. The sample metadata nearly always contained a de-identified subject ID, COVID-19 status, age in years and sex. Where HLA class I and class II types were available, the types were taken from metadata supplied by the sample provider, not from assay-based typing.

TCRbeta CDR3 regions were amplified from genomic DNA by means of the immunoSEQ Assay, a bias-controlled multiplex PCR. Under the source paper's analysis protocol: Within the assay, amplification of reference gene primers was used to estimate how many nucleated cells each sample contained. To quantify the absolute abundance of each unique TCRbeta CDR3 rearrangement, sequence reads were collapsed and filtered. Productive Simpson clonality was computed per sample as the square root of Simpson's diversity index over productive rearrangements. This is the immuneACCESS table as TCRdb keeps it, with only in-frame sequences that have V and J called. A part of the clones is gone; compared with another copy, unresolved V genes explain less than half, and the rest is unexplained. The V and J calls and clone size come from that table; D and trimming were worked out from the DNA. This sample gives some 490,000 clones in total; over 75% of them show up just once. The ten largest clones add up to approximately 2.9% of the sample.

The collaborating institutions used their own protocols to collect whole blood in K2EDTA tubes. For TCRbeta analysis, collaborators shipped samples in one of three forms: frozen whole blood, isolated PBMCs, or DNA extracted from either of those sample types. Broader findings and caveats from the paper: Clinical and demographic metadata were provided uncurated, with the amount varying by source and participant.

As to this clone: Its specific antigen is unknown. The sample holds no much larger clone one base away, and base qualities are not on file.

The TCR comes from a human donor in a cohort sampled during active COVID-19. The sequenced sample was peripheral blood.

The CDR3 in this case is CASSPDSIAGGTGELFF. The sequence in DNA is TGTGCCAGCAGTCCCGACAGCATAGCGGGCGGTACCGGGGAGCTGTTTTTT. The chain is encoded by TRBV28 joined to TRBJ2-2, and TRBD2 aligns with 7 junction nucleotides. Germline trimming: 5 bases from V, 5 bases from J; junction bases outside gene matches: 14. The CDR3 measures 17 amino acids from cysteine to phenylalanine. Only CDR3 DNA remains: 51 bases, in frame from the first base. CDR1 and CDR2 were assigned from the germline V gene as MDHEN and SYDVKM.